This T cell receptor beta chain was captured by sequencing in a study of control samples from healthy donors and cancer patients (dated by TCRdb to the early 2020s). The library was built by means of the immunoSEQ multiplex PCR assay. The clones in this table, taken by TCRdb from immuneACCESS, are in-frame only. Not every clone is retained; where verified, under half of the shortfall comes from an unresolved V gene, and the cause of the rest is unknown. In all, the sample holds 140,000 or so clones, and 90% to 95% of those were seen once. Jointly, the top ten make up 14% of the sample. V lost 3 bases and J lost 2 bases; the stretch between them is 10 bases long. The CDR3 numbers 14 residues from cysteine through phenylalanine. The sequence is cut down to CDR3 DNA, 42 bases in frame from base 1. The germline V gene provides CDR1 SGHRS and CDR2 YFSETQ. Points on this clone: Its specific antigen is unknown. No much larger clonotype is one base removed from it; base qualities were not supplied.

The sequence links TRBV5-1 to TRBJ2-3; the best D guess is TRBD2, with 5 bases matching. The sequence derives from a man aged 55 to 69 with colorectal cancer. The sequenced sample was PBMCs. The DNA reads as follows: TGCGCCAGCAGCTCGGGAAGGGCCACAGATACGCAGTATTTT. This encodes CASSSGRATDTQYF.